This TCR beta chain is drawn from a study of regulatory T cells in long-lasting Graves disease. Germline trimming cut 5 bases from V and 0 bases from J; bases unmatched to any gene: 5. The length of the CDR3 is 14 residues. Germline V gene lookup returns CDR1 DFQATT and CDR2 SNEGSKA (reference sequence). This clonotype has only a few counts. Investigators prepared the TCR beta libraries by applying iRepertoire HTBI primers and Arm-PCR of CDR3 regions. TCRdb reprocessed the multiplex PCR reads via MiXCR and lists one record per CDR3 protein. The sample carries 400,000 to 450,000 distinct CDR3 sequences, about 15% recorded once. Sample time point: newly diagnosed GD, antithyroid drugs for less than 3 months. RNA isolated from PBMCs was used to make the TCR library. These data were likewise used in another study, on T cells in Graves' hyperthyroidism and ophthalmopathy. As reported in that work: Uncontrolled infections, other autoimmune diseases, pregnancy or lactation led to exclusion of patients.

The sequences come from peripheral blood mononuclear cells (PBMCs), collected at new diagnosis, from a patient treated with antithyroid drugs. The clonotype comes from a woman aged 30 to 39 with Graves disease. The chain recombines TRBV20-1 with TRBJ2-7; TRBD2 aligns across 9 bases. The CDR3 DNA follows: TGCAGTGCTCCCAGCGGGAGGAACTCCTACGAGCAGTACTTC. Its protein is CSAPSGRNSYEQYF.